This TCR beta chain stems from a study of naive and memory T cell subsets. CMV status came from CD4+ T cell IFNgamma after overnight CMV lysate stimulation of fresh PBMCs. Four subsets defined by CD45RA and CD27 were sorted after CD3, CD4, CD8 and live/dead staining. Turning to this clonotype: No antigen is known for it.

In germline, CDR1 is SGHTA, CDR2 FQGNSA. The CDR3 extends over 15 amino acids. The V segment lost 0 bases and the J segment 6 bases; nucleotides outside the gene matches: 2. Both TRBC1 and TRBC2 were covered by a beta constant-region primer of two equimolar oligonucleotides. The ligated cDNA underwent four PCR rounds using SP2 and nested alpha and beta constant-region primers. TCRdb fed the UMI-ligation and nested PCR reads into MiXCR, producing one record per CDR3 protein. This sample has 130,000 to 150,000 distinct CDR3 sequences, with roughly 23% found just once. General study results and limits: Gini index rose across naive, CM, EM and EMRA in CD4 and CD8. Possibly reflecting memory cells re-expressing CD45RA, a few larger clonotypes occurred in naive repertoires, especially CD8.

This TCR derives from a human donor in good health. The sample taken for sequencing was naive CD4+ T cells from blood. The chain employs TRBV7-2 and TRBJ2-1; TRBD2 agrees at 10 bases. The DNA of the CDR3 is TGTGCCAGCAGCTTAGCCAGCGGGAGGGCCAATGAGCAGTTCTTC. Translated: CASSLASGRANEQFF.